These 22 T cell receptor beta chains originate from one sample sequenced in a study of regulatory T cells in long-lasting Graves disease. Building the TCR beta libraries relied on iRepertoire HTBI primers, and CDR3 regions underwent Arm-PCR. TCRdb fed the multiplex PCR reads into MiXCR, producing one record per CDR3 protein. This sample carries a few hundred thousand distinct CDR3 sequences, around a fifth of them seen once, and the ten largest clones take about an eighth. Time point of the sample: newly diagnosed GD, antithyroid drugs for less than 3 months. RNA isolated from PBMCs was used to make the TCR library. These sequences were also reported in another study, on T cells in Graves' hyperthyroidism and ophthalmopathy.

The sequences come from peripheral blood mononuclear cells (PBMCs), collected at new diagnosis, from a patient treated with antithyroid drugs. These receptors came from a woman aged 30 to 39 with Graves disease.

In this sample, this clonotype turned up a few times. This chain connects TRBV27 to TRBJ2-3, with 9 bases matching TRBD2. CDR1 and CDR2 from the germline V gene are MNHEY and SMNVEV (reference sequence). CDR3 length equals 15 residues. Trimming took 4 bases from V and 5 from J; bases not matched to a gene: 7. The CDR3 is CASSSPGLAGDTQYF. The CDR3 DNA is TGTGCCAGCAGTTCCCCGGGACTAGCAGGAGATACGCAGTATTTT.

This clonotype appeared many times. The chain has TRBV6-1 and TRBJ1-3, with 7 bases that match TRBD1. The V segment lost 7 bases and the J segment 2 bases; nucleotides outside the gene matches: 11. The CDR3 is made up of 16 amino acids. Germline V gene lookup returns CDR1 MNHNS and CDR2 SASEGT. The CDR3 nucleotides read TGTGCCAGCACCAGGGGGACAGCCCTCGCTGGAAACACCATATATTTT. This translates into CASTRGTALAGNTIYF.

This clonotype was found many times. The chain joins TRBV7-6 to TRBJ2-2; D might be TRBD1 or TRBD2, each matching 6 bases. Trimming shortened V by 1 base and J by 1 base, and 10 bases separated the two germline ends. The CDR3 is 16 residues long. Germline V gene data show CDR1 as SGHVS and CDR2 as FNYEAQ. This CDR3 reads CASSLEGGRNTGELFF. The CDR3 coding sequence is TGTGCCAGCAGCTTAGAAGGGGGGCGGAACACCGGGGAGCTGTTTTTT.

V gene TRBV27 combines with J gene TRBJ2-7; D is perhaps TRBD1 (5 bases). Per germline, CDR1 MNHEY and CDR2 SMNVEV (reference sequence). Trimming shortened V by 4 bases and J by 2 bases, and 12 bases separated the two germline ends. This CDR3 comprises 14 residues. The CDR3 coding sequence is TGTGCCAGCAGTTCTATGACAGACGCCTACGAGCAGTACTTC. Translation gives CASSSMTDAYEQYF.

This clonotype was observed at least ten times. The J gene is TRBJ1-2, the V gene TRBV6-5; D remains ambiguous. The germline gives CDR1 MNHEY, CDR2 SVGAGI. This CDR3 spans 13 amino acids. The V and J ends lost 2 bases and 8 bases respectively, with 12 bases between them. Here the CDR3 reads CASSYAGMGGYTF. Written as DNA, the CDR3 is TGTGCCAGCAGTTACGCAGGAATGGGGGGCTACACCTTC.

The chain couples TRBV9 to TRBJ1-1, with TRBD1 matching over 10 bases. With V trimmed by 0 bases and J by 1 base, 15 bases remained unmatched. The CDR3 is 20 amino acids. Germline-derived CDR1 and CDR2 are SGDLS and YYNGEE. In DNA form, the CDR3 reads TGTGCCAGCAGCGTAGACCCCTTCGTTGACAGGGGGCGACAGAACACTGAAGCTTTCTTT. Encoded protein: CASSVDPFVDRGRQNTEAFF.

This clonotype appeared many times. One end of the junction fails to match germline, which may point to a read error. The chain combines TRBV5-1 with TRBJ1-2; weak D call: TRBD1 (5 bases). This CDR3 has 13 residues. Germline V gives CDR1 SGHRS, CDR2 YFSETQ. The DNA for the CDR3 is TGTGCCAGCAGTTACGGGGCCAACTATGGCTACACCTTC. Translating it yields CASSYGANYGYTF.

Notes on this clonotype: A read error is possible here, since a much larger clone lies one base away. The gene calls are TRBV10-1 and TRBJ2-1; D might be TRBD2 (6 bases). The CDR3 contains 15 residues. Germline-derived CDR1 and CDR2 are WNHNN and SYGVQD (reference sequence). V was pared by 10 bases and J by 13 bases, with 29 bases between. CDR3 bases: TGCGCCACCCCCCCGAAAGGGAGGTGTCAGGAGACCCAGTTCTTC. Amino acid sequence: CATPPKGRCQETQFF.

On this clonotype: A junction end diverges from the germline sequence, so it may reflect a read error. This chain connects TRBV6-2 or TRBV6-3 to TRBJ1-1; D is unclear. Germline V gene lookup returns CDR1 MNHEY and CDR2 SVGEGT. The CDR3 consists of 14 residues. CDR3 sequence: CANSEAARDTEAFF. The DNA for the CDR3 is TGTGCCAACAGTGAAGCGGCGAGGGACACTGAAGCTTTCTTT.

This clonotype has a count of ten or more. The rearrangement uses TRBV5-1 and TRBJ2-1; 7 bases map to TRBD2. CDR1 and CDR2 from the germline V gene are SGHRS and YFSETQ. Trimming at V came to 3 bases and at J to 4 bases, leaving 7 bases not matched to a gene. The CDR3 consists of 15 residues. CDR3 nucleotide sequence: TGCGCCAGCAGCTCTGCGGGGGAGGGGTACAATGAGCAGTTCTTC. Amino acids: CASSSAGEGYNEQFF.

This clonotype showed up many times. CDR3 in DNA: TGTGCCAGCACCCGGACTAGCGGGGGGGCAGATACGCAGTATTTT. It yields the protein CASTRTSGGADTQYF. The chain is built from TRBV12-3 or TRBV12-4 and TRBJ2-3; 15 nucleotides agree with TRBD2. The CDR3 is 15 amino acids. Trimming at V came to 7 bases and at J to 4 bases, leaving 3 bases not matched to a gene.

This clonotype was detected many times. CDR3: CAIGMSYEQYF. The CDR3 DNA follows: TGTGCCATCGGAATGAGCTACGAGCAGTACTTC. This sequence joins TRBV10-3 and TRBJ2-7; the D is unclear. The CDR3 length is 11 residues. The V end was cut by 8 bases, the J end by 3 bases, with 8 bases between. The germline gives CDR1 ENHRY, CDR2 SYGVKD.

This clonotype was seen repeatedly, ten times or more. The rearrangement uses TRBV12-3 or TRBV12-4 and TRBJ1-2, with D possibly TRBD1 on 5 matching bases. The CDR3 totals 14 residues. V was clipped by 7 bases and J by 0 bases, with 12 bases between them. The CDR3 DNA follows: TGTGCCAGCACGTCCGAGGGGCCTAACTATGGCTACACCTTC. This translates into CASTSEGPNYGYTF.

This clonotype has ten or more counts. The chain has TRBV30 and TRBJ1-2, with no clear D. The CDR3 spans 12 residues. The germline V gene has CDR1 GTSNPN and CDR2 SVGIG (reference sequence). The V gene lost 3 bases and the J gene lost 5 bases, with 10 bases spanning the gap. The chain's CDR3 is CAWRPGPYGYTF. The CDR3 coding sequence is TGTGCCTGGAGGCCAGGCCCGTATGGCTACACCTTC.

In the case of this clonotype: An end of the junction differs from the germline gene, which may be a read error. This rearrangement joins TRBV11-2 to TRBJ2-5; D might be TRBD2 (6 bases). Germline V lookup: CDR1 SGHAT, CDR2 FQNNGV. This CDR3 comprises 12 residues. This CDR3 is CASSLDRGTLYF. In nucleotides, the CDR3 is TGTGCCAGCAGCTTAGATCGCGGGACCCTGTACTTC.

This clonotype was counted many times. The V call is TRBV27, the J call TRBJ2-1; the D gene is possibly TRBD2 (6 bases). Per the germline V gene, CDR1 is MNHEY and CDR2 is SMNVEV (reference sequence). V was clipped by 3 bases and J by 2 bases, with 14 bases between them. This CDR3 has 16 residues. Here the CDR3 DNA reads TGTGCCAGCAGTTTCTCGGGACTGGCCGCCTACAATGAGCAGTTCTTC. It translates to CASSFSGLAAYNEQFF.

In the case of this clonotype: Relative to the germline gene, one junction end is altered; a read error may explain this. This rearrangement joins TRBV4-1 to TRBJ1-6; a possible D gene is TRBD1 (6 bases). Per germline, CDR1 MGHRA and CDR2 YSYEKL. This CDR3 contains 15 residues. CDR3 bases: TGCGTCAGCAGCCACTTCGTCCAGGGGAATTCACCCCTCCACTTT. It is translated as CVSSHFVQGNSPLHF.

This clonotype has at least ten counts. Its ends do not fully match the called genes, so a read error is possible. CDR3 region: CSVRRQGNTGELFF. CDR3 sequence (DNA): TGCAGTGTTAGACGACAGGGGAATACCGGGGAGCTGTTTTTT. The chain has TRBV20-1 and TRBJ2-2; 8 positions match TRBD1. This CDR3 spans 14 amino acids. CDR1 and CDR2 from the germline V gene are DFQATT and SNEGSKA (reference sequence).

This clonotype was counted at least ten times. This CDR3 reads CASSYGTVIEQFF. The CDR3 coding sequence is TGTGCCAGCAGTTACGGGACAGTTATTGAGCAGTTCTTC. The J gene is TRBJ2-1, the V gene TRBV12-3 or TRBV12-4; 7 bases match TRBD1. The CDR3 contains 13 residues. J was trimmed by 9 bases and V by 4 bases; bases with no gene match: 6.

This clonotype was observed a few times. The V and J genes are TRBV18 and TRBJ2-7; tentative D call: TRBD2 (5 bases). Trimming removed 2 bases at V and 4 bases at J, with 12 bases between. CDR3 length: 14 residues. Germline loops: CDR1 KGHSH, CDR2 LQKENI. The CDR3 reads CASSPKGPGYEQYF. Written as DNA, the CDR3 is TGTGCCAGCTCACCAAAGGGCCCGGGGTACGAGCAGTACTTC.

Notes on this clonotype: With only one base between it and a far larger clone, this is likely a read error. V usage is TRBV12-3 or TRBV12-4 and J usage is TRBJ2-3; D perhaps matches TRBD2 (7 bases). With the DNA end fitting TRBJ2-5 better, the J assignment may be wrong. The CDR3 loop spans 15 amino acids. Written as DNA, the CDR3 is TGTGCCAGCAGCAGGGGCGGGGGTAGACAAGAGACCCAGTACTTC. Translation gives CASSRGGGRQETQYF.

Concerning this clonotype itself: A read error is possible here, since a much larger clone lies one base away. The chain combines TRBV4-1 with TRBJ2-1; the D gene could be TRBD1 or TRBD2 (5 bases each). Germline V CDR1 and CDR2: MGHRA, YSYEKL. Trimming pared 1 base from V and 7 bases from J, leaving 14 bases between. The CDR3 sequence is 15 residues long. CDR3 coding DNA: TGCGCCAGCAGCCAAGCGGGGCTAGCTCGAAATGAGCAGTTCTTC. It translates to CASSQAGLARNEQFF.